This TCR beta chain was captured by sequencing in a study of blood T cell repertoires in COVID-19. Study as a whole: Specimens from acute and convalescent COVID-19 originated in the United States, Italy and Spain. T cells, B-cell-depleted T cells, or PBMCs provided the cDNA or gDNA that served as material.

As originally analysed: Amplified reference gene primers provided the basis for estimating nucleated cell counts. Clones were sequenced by immunoSEQ multiplex PCR, and TCRdb holds only the in-frame ones, with some missing. Clone size and V and J calls were adopted from that table, with D and trimming inferred from the DNA. The sample includes about 190,000 clones, around four fifths of them seen just once. The J segment lost 6 bases and the V segment lost 0 bases, leaving 4 bases of the junction unmatched. Per the germline V gene, CDR1 is SGHNT and CDR2 is YYREEE (reference sequence). This CDR3 has 14 amino acids.

The origin of this receptor is a human donor in a cohort sampled during active COVID-19. Sequencing input: peripheral blood. This sequence joins TRBV5-4 and TRBJ2-7, with 9 bases matching TRBD2. The CDR3 loop reads CASSLGGLALEQYF. DNA for the CDR3: TGTGCCAGCAGCTTGGGGGGACTAGCACTCGAGCAGTACTTC. The entire variable domain, with the rest obtained from reference TRBV5-4 and TRBJ2-7, is as follows: ETGVTQSPTHLIKTRGQQVTLRCSSQSGHNTVSWYQQALGQGPQFIFQYYREEENGRGNFPPRFSGLQFPNYSSELNVNALELDDSALYLCASSLGGLALEQYFGPGTRLTVT.